These 4 T cell receptor beta chains were sequenced from one sample in a study of cytomegalovirus exposure and HLA in healthy donors. A multiplex PCR was run with 60 Vbeta primers and 13 Jbeta primers. Data came from immunoSEQ multiplex PCR; TCRdb stores just in-frame clones and leaves some out. The sample holds roughly 120,000 clones, about four fifths seen once. The sequenced material came from PBMCs. These receptor sequences come from a young woman in good health and CMV-seronegative.

CDR3 loop: CAGIRGNYNEQFF. The CDR3 nucleotides are TGTGCCGGTATAAGGGGCAATTACAATGAGCAGTTCTTC. This rearrangement joins TRBV6-5 to TRBJ2-1, with D possibly being TRBD1 (5 bases). V was shortened by 11 bases and J by 4 bases, with 15 bases between the two germline ends. The CDR3 length is 13 residues. CDR1 and CDR2 from the germline V gene are MNHEY and SVGAGI.

The gene calls are TRBV19 and TRBJ1-3, with TRBD1 identical over 7 bases. The CDR3 is made up of 14 amino acids. The junction had 8 bases not matched to a gene; V was cut back by 7 bases and J by 5 bases. The germline V gene has CDR1 LNHDA and CDR2 SQIVND (reference sequence). CDR3 in amino acids: CASTRRGGRNTIYF. In nucleotides, the CDR3 is TGTGCCAGTACCCGACGAGGGGGCAGAAACACCATATATTTT.

The chain employs TRBV27 and TRBJ1-6, with TRBD1 matching 7 bases. The CDR3 covers 17 residues. CDR1 and CDR2 from the germline V gene are MNHEY and SMNVEV (reference sequence). The V segment lost 5 bases and the J segment 8 bases; nucleotides outside the gene matches: 15. CDR3 DNA: TGTGCCAGCAGTCCCCGAGGCCCCCGTACAGGGGATTCACCCCTCCACTTT. As protein: CASSPRGPRTGDSPLHF.

The genes are TRBV28 and TRBJ2-5, with 7 bases aligning to TRBD2. Germline trimming cut 3 bases from V and 0 bases from J; bases unmatched to any gene: 7. Per the germline V gene, CDR1 is MDHEN and CDR2 is SYDVKM. The CDR3 is 16 amino acids. CDR3 amino acids: CASSFLIAGDQETQYF. CDR3 coding DNA: TGTGCCAGCAGTTTCTTAATTGCGGGGGACCAAGAGACCCAGTACTTC.